The 8 T cell receptor beta chains given below trace back to one sample, sequenced in a study of blood T cell repertoires in COVID-19. Profiling relied on immunoSEQ multiplex PCR, and the TCRdb table lists in-frame clones only, not all of them. The table records about 30,000 clones, 91% of them present only once. Sequenced sample: peripheral blood. The receptors originated from a human donor with active COVID-19. The donor label of this sample is uncertain.

The chain has TRBV5-1 and TRBJ2-3; TRBD2 matches at 7 bases. Per the germline V gene, CDR1 is SGHRS and CDR2 is YFSETQ. The V and J ends lost 1 base and 3 bases, in that order; junction bases with no gene match: 5. The CDR3 contains 15 residues. The CDR3: CASSLRGVRTDTQYF. CDR3 sequence (DNA): TGCGCCAGCAGCTTGCGGGGGGTAAGAACAGATACGCAGTATTTT.

The V call is TRBV12-5, the J call TRBJ2-7, with D perhaps TRBD1 (5 bases). The V gene lost 6 bases and the J gene lost 2 bases, with 20 bases spanning the gap. The CDR3 is made up of 16 amino acids. Germline loops: CDR1 LGHNT, CDR2 FRNRAP. The CDR3 bases are TGTGCTAGTGGACTCGACAGCGATTATGCTCCCTACGAGCAGTACTTC. Translation gives CASGLDSDYAPYEQYF.

V gene TRBV29-1 combines with J gene TRBJ2-7, with TRBD1 matching over 10 bases. CDR3 length: 14 residues. Germline V lookup: CDR1 SQVTM, CDR2 ANQGSEA. Germline trimming cut 1 base from V and 4 bases from J; bases unmatched to any gene: 4. In DNA, the CDR3 is TGCAGCGTTGAAGTTGGGACAGGGGTATACGAGCAGTACTTC. Translating gives CSVEVGTGVYEQYF.

V and J are TRBV28 and TRBJ2-3, with 12 bases lining up with TRBD2. Trimming removed 3 bases from V and 2 bases from J; junction bases left unmatched: 9. CDR3 length equals 18 residues. The germline V gene encodes CDR1 MDHEN and CDR2 SYDVKM. In DNA, the CDR3 is TGTGCCAGCAGTTTTACGACTAGCGGGGGCTGGGACACAGATACGCAGTATTTT. This sequence encodes CASSFTTSGGWDTDTQYF.

This chain joins TRBV5-6 and TRBJ1-2, with 10 bases aligning to TRBD1. The CDR3 has 15 residues. CDR1 is SGHDT and CDR2 is YYEEEE in the germline V gene. With V trimmed by 4 bases and J by 4 bases, 7 bases remained unmatched. Here the CDR3 DNA reads TGTGCCAGCAGCCCCGACAGGGGGCGGGCCTATGGCTACACCTTC. As protein: CASSPDRGRAYGYTF.

The chain is built from TRBV3-1 (or the pseudogene TRBV3-2) and TRBJ1-1; D ambiguous. The CDR3 consists of 11 residues. With 3 bases removed from V and 4 bases from J, the gap between germline ends came to 3 bases. Looked up from germline, CDR1 is LGHDT and CDR2 is YNNKEL (reference sequence). CDR3: CASSQSTEAFF. The CDR3 DNA sequence: TGTGCCAGCAGCCAGAGCACTGAAGCTTTCTTT.

The chain uses TRBV11-2 and TRBJ1-6, with 9 bases aligning to TRBD1. CDR1 and CDR2 (germline): SGHAT, FQNNGV. J was trimmed by 9 bases and V by 4 bases; bases with no gene match: 4. The CDR3 totals 14 residues. The DNA of the CDR3 is TGTGCCAGCAGCTCGACGACAGGGGGTTCACCCCTCCACTTT. It specifies CASSSTTGGSPLHF.

The rearrangement joins TRBV7-9 to TRBJ1-2, with a tentative D call TRBD1 (6 bases). Trimming pared 2 bases from V and 2 bases from J, leaving 9 bases between. The CDR3 covers 14 residues. Per germline, CDR1 SEHNR and CDR2 FQNEAQ (reference sequence). CDR3 protein: CASSLPGTNYGYTF. DNA for the CDR3: TGTGCCAGCAGCTTACCAGGGACAAACTATGGCTACACCTTC.